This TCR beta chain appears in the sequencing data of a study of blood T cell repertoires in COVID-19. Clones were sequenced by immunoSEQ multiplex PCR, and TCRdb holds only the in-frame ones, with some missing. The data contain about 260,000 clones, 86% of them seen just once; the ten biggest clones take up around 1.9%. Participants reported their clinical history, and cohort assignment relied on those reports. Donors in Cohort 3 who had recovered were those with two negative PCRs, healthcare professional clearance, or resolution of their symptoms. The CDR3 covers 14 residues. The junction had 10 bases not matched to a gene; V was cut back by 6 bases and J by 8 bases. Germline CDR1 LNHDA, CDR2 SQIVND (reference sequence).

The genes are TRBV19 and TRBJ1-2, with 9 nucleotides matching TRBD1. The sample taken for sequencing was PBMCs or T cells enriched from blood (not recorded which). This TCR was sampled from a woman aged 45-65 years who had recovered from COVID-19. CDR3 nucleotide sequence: TGTGCCAGTAGACAGGACAGGGGTTCCCTCGGCTACACCTTC. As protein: CASRQDRGSLGYTF.